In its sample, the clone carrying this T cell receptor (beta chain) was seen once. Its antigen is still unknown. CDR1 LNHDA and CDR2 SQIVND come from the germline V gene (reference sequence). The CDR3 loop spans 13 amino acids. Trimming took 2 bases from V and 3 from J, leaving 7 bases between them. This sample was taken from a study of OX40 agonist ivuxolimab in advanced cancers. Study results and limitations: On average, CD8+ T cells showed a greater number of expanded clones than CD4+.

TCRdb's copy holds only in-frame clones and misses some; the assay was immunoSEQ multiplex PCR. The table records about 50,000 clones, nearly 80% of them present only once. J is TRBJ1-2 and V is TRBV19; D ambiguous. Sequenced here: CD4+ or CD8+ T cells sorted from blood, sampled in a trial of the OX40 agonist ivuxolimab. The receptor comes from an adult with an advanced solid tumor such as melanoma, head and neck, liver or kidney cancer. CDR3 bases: TGTGCCAGTAGTATATATGGTGACTATGGCTACACCTTC. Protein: CASSIYGDYGYTF.